A selection of T cell receptor beta chains follows, all from one sample in a study of siplizumab effects on memory and regulatory T cells. Libraries were prepared by immunoSEQ multiplex PCR; TCRdb keeps only in-frame clonotypes and omits some of them. The sample includes under 70,000 clones, around 79% of them seen just once. Input material: memory CD4+ T cells sorted from blood. The source is a human donor in good health. Each CDR3 is given with its conserved first and last residue. A D gene is named only where the DNA matches it firmly. Size values are once, few and many counts, or a class for expanded clones, and some rows have none.

clone size	J gene	V gene	D gene	CDR3 protein	CDR3 DNA
.	TRBJ2-4	TRBV6-5	.	CASSYSDSDKNIQYF	TGTGCCAGCAGTTACTCTGACAGTGATAAAAACATTCAGTACTTC
.	TRBJ2-3	TRBV5-1	.	CASSTARGGADTQYF	TGCGCCAGCAGCACAGCAAGGGGGGGAGCAGATACGCAGTATTTT
.	TRBJ2-3	TRBV6-5	TRBD2	CASSGLAGGTDTQYF	TGTGCCAGCAGTGGACTAGCGGGGGGCACAGATACGCAGTATTTT
.	TRBJ2-4	TRBV4-1	.	CASSQRTEAKNIQYF	TGCGCCAGCAGCCAGCGGACAGAAGCCAAAAACATTCAGTACTTC
.	TRBJ2-1	TRBV18	TRBD2	CASSPPERGGRAEQFF	TGTGCCAGCTCACCACCTGAGCGGGGGGGACGGGCTGAGCAGTTCTTC
.	TRBJ1-5	TRBV2	TRBD1	CASSRDRGYQPQHF	TGTGCCAGCAGTAGGGACAGGGGCTATCAGCCCCAGCATTTT
once	TRBJ2-1	TRBV28	TRBD1	CASTGTGDRNEQFF	TGTGCCAGTACCGGGACAGGGGATAGAAATGAGCAGTTCTTC
.	TRBJ1-2	TRBV18	.	CASTDVHGPGYTF	TGTGCCAGCACTGACGTACATGGCCCGGGCTACACCTTC
few	TRBJ1-1	TRBV28	.	CASIRGERQAFF	TGTGCCAGCATTCGAGGGGAGCGGCAAGCTTTCTTT
few	TRBJ2-2	TRBV5-3	.	CARSLETQNTGELFF	TGTGCCAGAAGCTTGGAGACCCAGAACACCGGGGAGCTGTTTTTT
.	TRBJ1-3	TRBV5-6	.	CASSMGGNTIYF	TGTGCCAGCAGCATGGGGGGAAACACCATATATTTT
.	TRBJ1-2	TRBV2	.	CASSGVLGGGYTF	TGTGCCAGCAGCGGCGTGCTGGGGGGTGGCTACACCTTC
.	TRBJ2-3	TRBV4-1	.	CASSQDSQTRLGTQYF	TGCGCCAGCAGCCAAGACTCCCAAACCCGGCTGGGTACGCAGTATTTT
.	TRBJ2-6	TRBV2	.	CASSSSPEANVLTF	TGTGCCAGCAGTTCTTCACCGGAGGCCAACGTCCTGACTTTC
.	TRBJ2-7	TRBV28	TRBD2	CASIPGLAGTYEQYF	TGTGCCAGCATACCGGGACTAGCGGGTACCTACGAGCAGTACTTC
.	TRBJ2-1	TRBV7-3	TRBD2	CASSLAGLAGDNEQFF	TGTGCCAGCAGCTTAGCCGGACTAGCGGGGGACAATGAGCAGTTCTTC
.	TRBJ1-1	TRBV5-1	TRBD1	CASRYPGGTSEAFF	TGCGCCAGCAGGTACCCAGGGGGGACGTCTGAAGCTTTCTTT
.	TRBJ2-1	TRBV7-2	.	CASSPDSEQFF	TGTGCCAGCAGCCCCGACAGCGAGCAGTTCTTC
.	TRBJ1-3	TRBV19	.	CASSPSANTIYF	TGTGCCAGTTCCCCCTCCGCGAACACCATATATTTT
.	TRBJ2-7	TRBV7-6	.	CASSLAGGPLEQYF	TGTGCCAGCAGCTTAGCCGGGGGTCCCCTCGAGCAGTACTTC
.	TRBJ2-7	TRBV19	TRBD2	CASSMTGLAIYEQYF	TGTGCCAGTAGTATGACAGGACTAGCGATCTACGAGCAGTACTTC
.	TRBJ2-5	TRBV2	.	CASPDQETQYF	TGTGCCAGCCCAGACCAAGAGACCCAGTACTTC
once	TRBJ2-7	TRBV10-3	TRBD1	CAISLGQGYEQYF	TGTGCCATCAGTCTCGGACAGGGCTACGAGCAGTACTTC
.	TRBJ2-1	TRBV4-1	TRBD1	CASSRTGTGGIYEQFF	TGCGCCAGCAGCCGCACCGGGACAGGGGGCATTTATGAGCAGTTCTTC
once	TRBJ1-4	TRBV6-5	.	CASSSGGGDEKLFF	TGTGCCAGCAGCTCAGGAGGGGGGGATGAAAAACTGTTTTTT
.	TRBJ2-7	TRBV7-2	.	CASRGYAYEQYF	TGTGCCAGCAGAGGGTACGCCTACGAGCAGTACTTC
.	TRBJ2-7	TRBV2	.	CASSEGTARTEQYF	TGTGCCAGCAGTGAAGGGACGGCCCGGACCGAGCAGTACTTC
.	TRBJ2-4	TRBV6-1	.	CASAPAAAAKNIQYF	TGTGCCAGCGCCCCCGCGGCCGCGGCCAAAAACATTCAGTACTTC
few	TRBJ1-4	TRBV4-1	.	CASSPGAQGREKLFF	TGCGCCAGCAGCCCCGGGGCGCAGGGTCGGGAAAAACTGTTTTTT
.	TRBJ1-2	TRBV6-1	.	CASNLQGSSYTF	TGTGCCAGCAATCTACAGGGCTCTAGCTACACCTTC
once	TRBJ2-5	TRBV2	.	CASTSRELQETQYF	TGTGCCAGCACCTCTCGGGAGCTCCAAGAGACCCAGTACTTC
.	TRBJ2-3	TRBV10-3	TRBD1	CAISETGTGAAAQYF	TGTGCCATCAGTGAGACTGGGACAGGGGCTGCGGCGCAGTATTTT
.	TRBJ2-5	TRBV7-3	.	CASSLTPRQTQYF	TGTGCCAGCAGCTTAACTCCTAGACAGACCCAGTACTTC
.	TRBJ1-2	TRBV10-2	TRBD1	CASMEERGTGYDGYTF	TGCGCCAGCATGGAGGAACGAGGGACAGGGTACGATGGCTACACCTTC
.	TRBJ1-4	TRBV15	TRBD1	CATSIQTGQNEKLFF	TGTGCCACCAGCATCCAGACAGGGCAAAATGAAAAACTGTTTTTT
.	TRBJ1-1	TRBV7-9	.	CASSLQGVGTEAFF	TGTGCCAGCAGTCTCCAGGGAGTCGGCACTGAAGCTTTCTTT
.	TRBJ2-3	TRBV10-3	TRBD2	CAISTPQGLAGGPPDTQYF	TGTGCCATCAGTACCCCTCAGGGACTAGCGGGGGGCCCCCCAGATACGCAGTATTTT
.	TRBJ2-7	TRBV4-1	.	CASSQGAQGVVFPYEQYF	TGCGCCAGCAGCCAAGGAGCCCAGGGTGTCGTTTTTCCCTACGAGCAGTACTTC
.	TRBJ2-5	TRBV14	.	CASSQVGQTETQYF	TGTGCCAGCAGCCAAGTGGGACAAACGGAGACCCAGTACTTC
.	TRBJ1-6	TRBV19	.	CASSFSVAGSSYNSPLHF	TGTGCCAGTAGTTTTTCAGTGGCGGGGAGCTCCTATAATTCACCCCTCCACTTT
few	TRBJ2-7	TRBV11-2	.	CASEGGTYEQYF	TGTGCTTCAGAGGGGGGGACGTACGAGCAGTACTTC
.	TRBJ1-6	TRBV5-3	.	CARSFGGRNSPLHF	TGTGCCAGAAGCTTCGGGGGTCGGAATTCACCCCTCCACTTT
.	TRBJ1-1	TRBV10-3	TRBD1	CATQGQGRNTEAFF	TGTGCCACCCAGGGACAGGGGAGGAACACTGAAGCTTTCTTT
.	TRBJ1-1	TRBV19	.	CASRLPDSLMNTEAFF	TGTGCCAGCAGACTCCCGGACAGCCTCATGAACACTGAAGCTTTCTTT
.	TRBJ1-4	TRBV19	.	CASFNPPGPTNEKLFF	TGTGCCAGTTTCAACCCCCCGGGCCCAACTAATGAAAAACTGTTTTTT
.	TRBJ2-2	TRBV7-2	.	CASSLALGNTGELFF	TGTGCCAGCAGCTTAGCGCTGGGAAACACCGGGGAGCTGTTTTTT
.	TRBJ1-5	TRBV10-3	.	CAISESGVGQPQHF	TGTGCCATCAGTGAGTCAGGGGTTGGACAGCCCCAGCATTTT
.	TRBJ2-1	TRBV5-4	.	CASSPAADYSYNEQFF	TGTGCCAGCAGCCCGGCGGCAGACTACTCCTACAATGAGCAGTTCTTC
.	TRBJ2-5	TRBV6-5	.	CASSYRIQETQYF	TGTGCCAGCAGTTATCGAATCCAAGAGACCCAGTACTTC
.	TRBJ1-5	TRBV5-8	.	CASSLEIGQPNQPQHF	TGTGCCAGCAGCTTGGAGATTGGACAGCCCAATCAGCCCCAGCATTTT
.	TRBJ2-7	TRBV9	TRBD2	CASSPTSGGAYEQYF	TGTGCCAGCAGCCCGACTAGCGGGGGGGCCTACGAGCAGTACTTC
.	TRBJ1-3	TRBV5-1	.	CASRGTSGNTIYF	TGCGCCAGCAGAGGGACGTCTGGAAACACCATATATTTT
.	TRBJ2-7	TRBV19	.	CASTTGTPSYEQYF	TGTGCCTCCACCACCGGGACACCGTCTTACGAGCAGTACTTC